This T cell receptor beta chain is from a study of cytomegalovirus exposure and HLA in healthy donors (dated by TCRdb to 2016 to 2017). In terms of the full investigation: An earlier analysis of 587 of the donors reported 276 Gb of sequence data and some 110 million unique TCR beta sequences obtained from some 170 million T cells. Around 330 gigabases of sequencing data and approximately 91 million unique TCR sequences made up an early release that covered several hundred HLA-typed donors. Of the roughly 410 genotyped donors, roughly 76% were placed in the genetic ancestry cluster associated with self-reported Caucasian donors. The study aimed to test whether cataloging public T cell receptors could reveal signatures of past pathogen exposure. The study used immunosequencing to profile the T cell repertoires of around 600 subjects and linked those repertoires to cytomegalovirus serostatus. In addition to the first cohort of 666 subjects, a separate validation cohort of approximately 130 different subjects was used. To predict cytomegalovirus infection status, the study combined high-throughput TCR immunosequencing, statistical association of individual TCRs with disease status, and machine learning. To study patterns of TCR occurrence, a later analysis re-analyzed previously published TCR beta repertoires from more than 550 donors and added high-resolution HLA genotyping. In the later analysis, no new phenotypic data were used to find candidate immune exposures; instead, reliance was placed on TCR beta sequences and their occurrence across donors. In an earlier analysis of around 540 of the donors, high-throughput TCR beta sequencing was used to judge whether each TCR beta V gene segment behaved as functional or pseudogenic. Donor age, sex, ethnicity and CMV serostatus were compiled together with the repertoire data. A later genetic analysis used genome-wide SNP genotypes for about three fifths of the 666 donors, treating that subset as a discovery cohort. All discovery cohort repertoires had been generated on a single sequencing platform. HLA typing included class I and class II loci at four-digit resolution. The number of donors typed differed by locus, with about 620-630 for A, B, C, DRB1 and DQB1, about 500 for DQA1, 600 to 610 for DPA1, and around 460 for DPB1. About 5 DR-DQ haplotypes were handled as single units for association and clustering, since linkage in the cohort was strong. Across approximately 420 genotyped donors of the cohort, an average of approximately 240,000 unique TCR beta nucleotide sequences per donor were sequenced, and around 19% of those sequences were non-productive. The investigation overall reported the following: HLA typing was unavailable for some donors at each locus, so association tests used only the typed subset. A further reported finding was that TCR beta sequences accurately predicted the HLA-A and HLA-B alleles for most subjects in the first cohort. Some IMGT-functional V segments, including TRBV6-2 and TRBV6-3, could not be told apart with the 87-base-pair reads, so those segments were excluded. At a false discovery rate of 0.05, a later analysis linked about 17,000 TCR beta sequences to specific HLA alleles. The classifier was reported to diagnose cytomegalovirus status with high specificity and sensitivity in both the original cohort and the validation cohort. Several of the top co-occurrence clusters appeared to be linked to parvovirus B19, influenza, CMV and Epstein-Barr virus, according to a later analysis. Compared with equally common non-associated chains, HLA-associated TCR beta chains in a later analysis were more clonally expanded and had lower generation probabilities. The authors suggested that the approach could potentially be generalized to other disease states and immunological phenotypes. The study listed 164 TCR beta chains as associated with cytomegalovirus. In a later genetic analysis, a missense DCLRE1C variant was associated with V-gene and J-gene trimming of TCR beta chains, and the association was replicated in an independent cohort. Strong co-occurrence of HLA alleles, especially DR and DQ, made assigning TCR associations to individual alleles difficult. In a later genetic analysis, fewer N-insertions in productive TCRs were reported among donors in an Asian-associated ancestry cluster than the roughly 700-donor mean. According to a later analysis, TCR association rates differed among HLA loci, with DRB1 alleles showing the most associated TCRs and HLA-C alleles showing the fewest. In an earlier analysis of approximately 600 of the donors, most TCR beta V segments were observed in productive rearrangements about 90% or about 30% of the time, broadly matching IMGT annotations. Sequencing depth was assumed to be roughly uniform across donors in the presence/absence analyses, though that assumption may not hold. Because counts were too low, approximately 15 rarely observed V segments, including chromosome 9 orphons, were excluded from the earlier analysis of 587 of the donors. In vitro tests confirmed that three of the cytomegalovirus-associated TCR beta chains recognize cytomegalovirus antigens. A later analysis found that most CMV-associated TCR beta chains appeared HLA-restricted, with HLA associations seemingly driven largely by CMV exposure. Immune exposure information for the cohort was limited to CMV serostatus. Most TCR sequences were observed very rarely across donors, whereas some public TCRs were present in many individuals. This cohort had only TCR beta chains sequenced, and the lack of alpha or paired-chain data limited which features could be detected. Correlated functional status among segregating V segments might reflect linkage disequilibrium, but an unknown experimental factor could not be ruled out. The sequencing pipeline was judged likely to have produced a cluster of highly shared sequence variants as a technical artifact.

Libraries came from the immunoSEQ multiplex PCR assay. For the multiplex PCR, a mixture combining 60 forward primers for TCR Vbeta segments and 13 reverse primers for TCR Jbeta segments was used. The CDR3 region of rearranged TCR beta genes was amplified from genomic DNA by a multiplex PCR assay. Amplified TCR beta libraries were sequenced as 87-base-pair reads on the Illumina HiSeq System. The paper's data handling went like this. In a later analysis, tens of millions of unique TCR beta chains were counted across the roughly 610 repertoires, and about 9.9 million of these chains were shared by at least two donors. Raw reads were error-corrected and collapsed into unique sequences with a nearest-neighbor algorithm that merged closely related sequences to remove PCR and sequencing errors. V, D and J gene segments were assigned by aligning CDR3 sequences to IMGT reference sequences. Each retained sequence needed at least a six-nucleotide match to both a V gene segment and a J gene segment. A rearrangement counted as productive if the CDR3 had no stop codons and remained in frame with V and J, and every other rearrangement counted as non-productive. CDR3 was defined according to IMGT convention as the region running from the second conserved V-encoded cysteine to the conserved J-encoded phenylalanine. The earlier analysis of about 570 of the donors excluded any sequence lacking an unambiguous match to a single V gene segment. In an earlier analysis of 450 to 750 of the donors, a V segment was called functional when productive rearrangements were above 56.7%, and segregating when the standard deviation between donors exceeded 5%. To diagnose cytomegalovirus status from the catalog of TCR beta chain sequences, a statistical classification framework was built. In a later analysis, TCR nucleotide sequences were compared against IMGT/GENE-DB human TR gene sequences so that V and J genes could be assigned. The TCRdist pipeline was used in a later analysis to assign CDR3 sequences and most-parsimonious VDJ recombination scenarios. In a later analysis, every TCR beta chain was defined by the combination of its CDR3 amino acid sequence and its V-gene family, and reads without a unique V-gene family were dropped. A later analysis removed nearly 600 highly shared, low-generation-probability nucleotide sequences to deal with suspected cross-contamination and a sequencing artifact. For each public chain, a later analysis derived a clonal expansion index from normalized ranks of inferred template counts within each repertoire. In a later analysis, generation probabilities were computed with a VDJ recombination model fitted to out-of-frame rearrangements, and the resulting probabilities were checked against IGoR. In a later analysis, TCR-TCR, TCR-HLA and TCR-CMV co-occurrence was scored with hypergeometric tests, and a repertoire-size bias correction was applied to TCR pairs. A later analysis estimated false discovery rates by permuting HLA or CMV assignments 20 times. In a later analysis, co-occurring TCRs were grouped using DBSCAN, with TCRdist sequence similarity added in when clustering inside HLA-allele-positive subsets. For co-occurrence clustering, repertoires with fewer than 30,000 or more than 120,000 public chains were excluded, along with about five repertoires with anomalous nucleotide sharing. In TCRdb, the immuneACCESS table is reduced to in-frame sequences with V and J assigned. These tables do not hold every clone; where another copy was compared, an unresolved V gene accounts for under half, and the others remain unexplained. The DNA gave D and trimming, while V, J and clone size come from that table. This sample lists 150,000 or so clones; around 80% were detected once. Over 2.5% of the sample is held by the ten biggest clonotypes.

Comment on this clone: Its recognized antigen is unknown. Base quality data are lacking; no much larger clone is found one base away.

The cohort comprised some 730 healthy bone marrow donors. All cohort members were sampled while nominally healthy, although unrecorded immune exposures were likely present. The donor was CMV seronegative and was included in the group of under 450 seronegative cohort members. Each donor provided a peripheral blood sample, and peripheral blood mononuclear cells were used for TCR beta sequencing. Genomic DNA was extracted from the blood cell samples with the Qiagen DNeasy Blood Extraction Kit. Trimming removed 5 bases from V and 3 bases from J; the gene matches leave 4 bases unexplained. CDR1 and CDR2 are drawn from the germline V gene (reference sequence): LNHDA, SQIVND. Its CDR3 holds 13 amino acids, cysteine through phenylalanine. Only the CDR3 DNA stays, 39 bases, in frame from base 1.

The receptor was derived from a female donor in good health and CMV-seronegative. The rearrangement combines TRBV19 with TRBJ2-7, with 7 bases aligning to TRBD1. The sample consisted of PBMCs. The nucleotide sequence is TGTGCCAGTAGTTTCCGGGACAGCTACGAGCAGTACTTC. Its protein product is CASSFRDSYEQYF.